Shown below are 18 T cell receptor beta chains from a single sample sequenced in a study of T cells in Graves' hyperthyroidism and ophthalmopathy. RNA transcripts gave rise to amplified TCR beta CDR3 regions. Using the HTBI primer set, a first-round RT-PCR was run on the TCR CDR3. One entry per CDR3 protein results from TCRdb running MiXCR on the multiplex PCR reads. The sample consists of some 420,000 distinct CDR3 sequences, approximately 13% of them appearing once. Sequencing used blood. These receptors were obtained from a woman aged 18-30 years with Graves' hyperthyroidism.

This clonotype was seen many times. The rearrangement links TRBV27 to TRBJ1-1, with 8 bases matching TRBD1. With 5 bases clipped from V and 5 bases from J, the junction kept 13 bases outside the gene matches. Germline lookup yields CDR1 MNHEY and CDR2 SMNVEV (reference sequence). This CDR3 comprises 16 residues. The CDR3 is CASSAFGQGIVTEAFF. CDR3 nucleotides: TGTGCCAGCAGTGCCTTCGGACAGGGAATAGTAACTGAAGCTTTCTTT.

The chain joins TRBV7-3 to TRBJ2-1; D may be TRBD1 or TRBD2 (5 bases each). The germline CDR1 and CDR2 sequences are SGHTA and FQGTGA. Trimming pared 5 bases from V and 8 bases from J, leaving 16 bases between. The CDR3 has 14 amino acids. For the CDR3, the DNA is TGTGCCAGCAGCGACCCCGGGGCTGAGGATGAGCAGTTCTTC. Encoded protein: CASSDPGAEDEQFF.

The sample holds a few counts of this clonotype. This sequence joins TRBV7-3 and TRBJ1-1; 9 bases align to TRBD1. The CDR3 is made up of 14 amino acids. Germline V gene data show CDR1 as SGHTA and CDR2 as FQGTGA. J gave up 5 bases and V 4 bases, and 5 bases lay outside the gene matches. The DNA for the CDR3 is TGTGCCAGCAGCTCGACAGGGGGAACAACTGAAGCTTTCTTT. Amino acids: CASSSTGGTTEAFF.

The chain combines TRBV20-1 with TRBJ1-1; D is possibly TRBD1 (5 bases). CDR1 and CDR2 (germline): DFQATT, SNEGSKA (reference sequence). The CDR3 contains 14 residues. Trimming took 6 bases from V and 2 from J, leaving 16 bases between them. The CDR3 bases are TGCAGTGCCCGTGATGACAGTTACAACACTGAAGCTTTCTTT. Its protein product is CSARDDSYNTEAFF.

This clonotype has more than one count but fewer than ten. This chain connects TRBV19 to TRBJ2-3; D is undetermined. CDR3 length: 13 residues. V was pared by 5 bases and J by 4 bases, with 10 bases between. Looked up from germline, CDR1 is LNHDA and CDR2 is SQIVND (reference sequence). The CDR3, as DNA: TGTGCCAGTAGTGCGTCTTCGGCAGATACGCAGTATTTT. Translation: CASSASSADTQYF.

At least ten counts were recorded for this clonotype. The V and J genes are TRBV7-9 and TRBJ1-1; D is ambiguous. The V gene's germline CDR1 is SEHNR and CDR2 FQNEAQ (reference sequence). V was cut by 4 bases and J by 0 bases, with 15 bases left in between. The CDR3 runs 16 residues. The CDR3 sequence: CASSSSGNLLNTEAFF. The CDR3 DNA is TGTGCCAGCAGCTCCAGTGGGAATCTCCTGAACACTGAAGCTTTCTTT.

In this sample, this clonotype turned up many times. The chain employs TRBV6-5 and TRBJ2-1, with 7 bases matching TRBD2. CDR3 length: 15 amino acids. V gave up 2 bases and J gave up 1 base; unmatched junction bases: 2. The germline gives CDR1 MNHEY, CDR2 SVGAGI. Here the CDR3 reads CASSYGAGSYNEQFF. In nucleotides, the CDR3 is TGTGCCAGCAGTTACGGAGCGGGATCCTACAATGAGCAGTTCTTC.

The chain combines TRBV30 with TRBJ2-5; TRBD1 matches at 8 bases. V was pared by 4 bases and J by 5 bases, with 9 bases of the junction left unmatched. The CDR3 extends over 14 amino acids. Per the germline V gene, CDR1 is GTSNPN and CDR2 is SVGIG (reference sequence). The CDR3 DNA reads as TGTGCCTGGAATTCCGGCAGGGGGCGCGAGACCCAGTACTTC. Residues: CAWNSGRGRETQYF.

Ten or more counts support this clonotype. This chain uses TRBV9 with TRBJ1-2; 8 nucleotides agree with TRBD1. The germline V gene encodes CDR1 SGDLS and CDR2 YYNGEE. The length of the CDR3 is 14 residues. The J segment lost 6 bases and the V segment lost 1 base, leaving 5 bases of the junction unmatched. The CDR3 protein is CASSVSGGSDGYTF. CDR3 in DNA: TGTGCCAGCAGCGTATCAGGGGGCTCGGATGGCTACACCTTC.

CDR3 region: CSARGEARTSGDYNEQFF. The CDR3 DNA sequence: TGCAGTGCTAGAGGTGAGGCCCGGACTAGCGGGGACTACAATGAGCAGTTCTTC. The chain links TRBV20-1 to TRBJ2-1, with 12 bases identical to TRBD2. CDR1 is DFQATT and CDR2 is SNEGSKA in the germline V gene (reference sequence). V lost 1 base, J lost 3 bases, and 10 bases stayed unmatched. The CDR3 extends over 18 amino acids.

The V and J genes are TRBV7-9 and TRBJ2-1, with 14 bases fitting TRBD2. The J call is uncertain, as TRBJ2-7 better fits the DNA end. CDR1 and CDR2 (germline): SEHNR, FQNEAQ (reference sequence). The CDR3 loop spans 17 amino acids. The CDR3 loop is CASSSRTGTSGSHEQYF. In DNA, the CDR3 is TGTGCCAGCAGCTCTCGCACCGGGACTAGCGGGAGTCATGAGCAGTACTTC.

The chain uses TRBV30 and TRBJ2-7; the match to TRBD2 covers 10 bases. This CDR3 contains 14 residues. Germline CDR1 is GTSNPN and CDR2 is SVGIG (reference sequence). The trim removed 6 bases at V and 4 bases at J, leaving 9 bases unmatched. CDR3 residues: CACHGLAEVYEQYF. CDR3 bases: TGTGCCTGCCATGGACTAGCGGAAGTTTACGAGCAGTACTTC.

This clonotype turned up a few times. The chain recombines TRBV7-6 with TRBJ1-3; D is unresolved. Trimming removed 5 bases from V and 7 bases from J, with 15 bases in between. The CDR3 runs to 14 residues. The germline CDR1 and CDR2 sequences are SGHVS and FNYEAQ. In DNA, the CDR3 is TGTGCCAGCAGCCCCTCCCTGAGTGGGAACACCATATATTTT. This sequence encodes CASSPSLSGNTIYF.

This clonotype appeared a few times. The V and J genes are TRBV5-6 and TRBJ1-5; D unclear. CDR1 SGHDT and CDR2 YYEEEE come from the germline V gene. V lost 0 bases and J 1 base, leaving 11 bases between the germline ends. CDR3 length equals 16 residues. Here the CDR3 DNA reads TGTGCCAGCAGCTTGGGGGTCTTAGGCAGCAATCAGCCCCAGCATTTT. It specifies CASSLGVLGSNQPQHF.

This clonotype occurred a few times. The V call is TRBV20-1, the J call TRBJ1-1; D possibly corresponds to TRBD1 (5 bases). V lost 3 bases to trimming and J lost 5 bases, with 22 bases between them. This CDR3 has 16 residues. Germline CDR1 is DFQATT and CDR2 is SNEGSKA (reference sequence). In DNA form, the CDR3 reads TGCAGTGCTAGCCCCCTCATGGACACCTCGGGGACTGAAGCTTTCTTT. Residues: CSASPLMDTSGTEAFF.

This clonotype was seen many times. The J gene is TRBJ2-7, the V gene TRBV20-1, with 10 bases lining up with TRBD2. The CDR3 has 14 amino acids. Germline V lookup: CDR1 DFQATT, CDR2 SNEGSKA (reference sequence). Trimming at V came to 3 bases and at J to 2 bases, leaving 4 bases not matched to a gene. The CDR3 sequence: CSASPGTSAYEQYF. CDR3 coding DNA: TGCAGTGCTAGCCCCGGGACTAGCGCCTACGAGCAGTACTTC.

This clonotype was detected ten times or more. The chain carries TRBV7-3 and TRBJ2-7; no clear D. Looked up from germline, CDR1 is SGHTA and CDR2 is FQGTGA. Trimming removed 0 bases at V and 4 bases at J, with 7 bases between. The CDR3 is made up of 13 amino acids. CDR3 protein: CASSLTPRYEQYF. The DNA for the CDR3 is TGTGCCAGCAGCTTAACACCCCGGTACGAGCAGTACTTC.

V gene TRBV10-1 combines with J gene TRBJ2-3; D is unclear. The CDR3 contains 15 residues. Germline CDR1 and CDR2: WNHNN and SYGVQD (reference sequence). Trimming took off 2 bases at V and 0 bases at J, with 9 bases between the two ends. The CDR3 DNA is TGCGCCAGCAGTGAGGAGGCCCCTAGCACAGATACGCAGTATTTT. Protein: CASSEEAPSTDTQYF.